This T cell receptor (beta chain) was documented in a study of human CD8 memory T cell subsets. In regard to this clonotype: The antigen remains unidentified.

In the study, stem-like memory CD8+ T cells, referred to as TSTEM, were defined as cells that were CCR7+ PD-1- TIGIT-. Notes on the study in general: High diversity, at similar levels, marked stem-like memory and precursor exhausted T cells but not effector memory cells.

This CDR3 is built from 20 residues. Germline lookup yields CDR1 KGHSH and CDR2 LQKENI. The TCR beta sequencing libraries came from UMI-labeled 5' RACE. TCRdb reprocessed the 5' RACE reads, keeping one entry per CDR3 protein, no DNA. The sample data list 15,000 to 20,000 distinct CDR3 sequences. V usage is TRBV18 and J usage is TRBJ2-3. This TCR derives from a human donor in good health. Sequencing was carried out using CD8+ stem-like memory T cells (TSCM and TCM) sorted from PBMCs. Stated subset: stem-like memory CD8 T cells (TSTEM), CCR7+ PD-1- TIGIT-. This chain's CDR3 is CASSPPSGFAQNFSTDTQYF.